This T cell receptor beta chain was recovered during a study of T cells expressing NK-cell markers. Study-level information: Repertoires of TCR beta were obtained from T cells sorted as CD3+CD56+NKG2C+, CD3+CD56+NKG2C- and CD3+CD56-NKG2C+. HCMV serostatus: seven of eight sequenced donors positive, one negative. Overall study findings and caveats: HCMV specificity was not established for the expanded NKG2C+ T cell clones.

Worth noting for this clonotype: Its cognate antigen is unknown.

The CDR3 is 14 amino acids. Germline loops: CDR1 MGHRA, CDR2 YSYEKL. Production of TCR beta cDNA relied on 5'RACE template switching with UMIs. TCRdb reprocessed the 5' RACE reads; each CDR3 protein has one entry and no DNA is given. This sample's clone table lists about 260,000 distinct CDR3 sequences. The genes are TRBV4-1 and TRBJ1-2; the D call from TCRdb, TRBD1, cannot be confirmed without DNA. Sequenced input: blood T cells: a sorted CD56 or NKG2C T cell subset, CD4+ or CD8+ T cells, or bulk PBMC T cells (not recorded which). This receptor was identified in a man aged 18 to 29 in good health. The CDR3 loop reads CASSPPDRVRGYTF.